The clone carrying this TCR beta chain appeared many times. The junction and the germline gene differ at one end; a read error may be behind it. The sample originates from a study of low-dose radiotherapy and immunotherapy resistance in tumors. Study-level information: The study gave Cohort 2 1 Gy per fraction every two weeks, totaling 13 Gy over 26 weeks. Every two weeks, one day ahead of radiation and immunotherapy, cyclophosphamide 200 mg/m2 was given (intravenously). Ipilimumab 1 mg/kg every six weeks, together with nivolumab 240 mg every two weeks, was given intravenously to patients.

Sample time point: after trial treatment. Treatment: LDRT plus nivolumab, ipilimumab, low-dose cyclophosphamide and aspirin (RACIN trial). The donors' regimen was nivolumab, ipilimumab, aspirin, low-dose cyclophosphamide and low-dose radiotherapy. The germline V gene encodes CDR1 SGHRS and CDR2 YFSETQ. CDR3 length: 11 residues. TRAV- and TRBV-specific primers primed first-strand cDNA, covering alpha and beta chains. The authors amplified TCRs for about 20 PCR cycles with a constant-region primer and a V-primer adapter. Using its own MiXCR run on the reads, TCRdb lists one record per CDR3 protein. The profile shows 45,000 or so distinct CDR3 sequences, less than 30% of them singletons.

This receptor was obtained from a male donor with prostate cancer. The J gene is TRBJ2-1, the V gene TRBV5-1, with no clear D. The sequencing used PBMCs, collected after low-dose radiotherapy plus immunotherapy. The CDR3 bases are TGTGCCAGCAGCTTGGCCAATGAGCAGTTCTTC. As protein: CASSLANEQFF.